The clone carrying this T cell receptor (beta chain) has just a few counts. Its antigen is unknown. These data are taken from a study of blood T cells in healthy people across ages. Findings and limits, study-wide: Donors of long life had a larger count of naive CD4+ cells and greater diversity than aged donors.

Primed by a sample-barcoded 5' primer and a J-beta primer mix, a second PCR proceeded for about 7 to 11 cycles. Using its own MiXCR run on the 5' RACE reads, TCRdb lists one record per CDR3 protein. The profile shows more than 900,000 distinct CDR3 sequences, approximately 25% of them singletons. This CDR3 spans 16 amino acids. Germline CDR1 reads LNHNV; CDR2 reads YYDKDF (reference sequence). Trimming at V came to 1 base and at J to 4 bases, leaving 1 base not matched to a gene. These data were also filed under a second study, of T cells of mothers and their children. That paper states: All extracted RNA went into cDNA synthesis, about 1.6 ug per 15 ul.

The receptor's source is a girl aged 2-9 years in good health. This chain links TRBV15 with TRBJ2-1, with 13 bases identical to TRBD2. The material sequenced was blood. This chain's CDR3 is CATSRATSGRYNEQFF. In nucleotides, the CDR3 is TGTGCCACCAGCAGAGCGACTAGCGGGAGGTACAATGAGCAGTTCTTC.